The 2 T cell receptor beta chains in this list originate from one sample, sequenced in a study of shared T cell receptors in the human thymus. Profiling relied on immunoSEQ multiplex PCR, and the TCRdb table lists in-frame clones only, not all of them. The sample shows 500,000 to 550,000 clones, about four fifths of them seen only once. This same sample was also taken into another study, of human thymus T cells.

The source material was thymocytes. The receptors derive from a boy less than two years old with a congenital heart defect.

This chain joins TRBV29-1 and TRBJ2-1, with 16 bases matching TRBD2. After removal of 4 bases from V and 15 bases from J, the junction contained 6 bases not matched to a gene. Germline V gene lookup returns CDR1 SQVTM and CDR2 ANQGSEA. The CDR3 has 13 residues. CDR3 in amino acids: CSVAGTSGRVLFF. The CDR3 nucleotides are TGCAGCGTTGCGGGGACTAGCGGGAGGGTATTGTTCTTC.

The chain employs TRBV7-2 and TRBJ1-3, with 8 bases identical to TRBD1. Germline values: CDR1 SGHTA, CDR2 FQGNSA. The CDR3 has 17 residues. V shed 4 bases, J shed 4 bases, and the junction held 12 bases outside the gene matches. CDR3 sequence (DNA): TGTGCCAGCAGCTCCCCCCACAGGGGGGCGCGAGGAAACACCATATATTTT. Translating gives CASSSPHRGARGNTIYF.